The T cell receptor beta chain under discussion was sequenced for a study of T cell clonality in common variable immunodeficiency. Study outcomes and limitations: Fewer TCRbeta clones were shared among CVID subjects than controls.

The CDR3 is 11 residues long. V was cut by 2 bases and J by 4 bases, with 6 bases left in between. Germline loops: CDR1 GTSNPN, CDR2 SVGIG (reference sequence). At least ten counts were recorded for this clone. Its target is not known. The observed sequence ends 3 residues before the CDR3 terminus, with the missing tail filled in from the germline J gene. Control and CVID samples contributed equal amounts of genomic DNA. Some clones are missing from TCRdb's copy, which holds only in-frame ones; the method was immunoSEQ multiplex PCR. This sample comprises around 50,000 clones, none seen once only. The rearrangement joins TRBV30 to TRBJ2-7, with a weak D call TRBD1 (6 bases). Specimen: peripheral blood mononuclear cells. This clonotype originated in a person between 18 and 75 years old in good health. CDR3 protein: CAWSTGYEQYF. The sequenced part of the CDR3 DNA is TGTGCCTGGAGTACAGGGTACGAG.